This entry lists 27 T cell receptor beta chains sequenced from one sample in a study of blood T cell repertoires in COVID-19. Repertoires were generated with immunoSEQ multiplex PCR, while TCRdb's copy carries only in-frame clones and drops some. This table has approximately 150,000 clones, roughly 80% appearing once. The sequenced material came from peripheral blood. Receptors originate from a man aged 50 to 60 with active or convalescent COVID-19.

This clone was recorded once. The chain recombines TRBV13 with TRBJ1-4; D call uncertain. Trimming removed 0 bases from V and 8 bases from J, with 13 bases in between. This CDR3 is built from 15 residues. Germline V gene sequence: CDR1 PRHDT, CDR2 FYEKMQ (reference sequence). CDR3 nucleotide sequence: TGTGCCAGCAGCTTAGGCTCGGCGGGCGGGGAAAAACTGTTTTTT. Its translation: CASSLGSAGGEKLFF.

V is TRBV19 and J is TRBJ1-4; D is perhaps TRBD1 (5 bases). Germline V gives CDR1 LNHDA, CDR2 SQIVND (reference sequence). Between the trimmed V and J ends, which lost 0 bases and 6 bases, there was a span of 11 bases. The CDR3 extends over 15 amino acids. Here the CDR3 reads CASSIEGHEDEKLFF. CDR3 nucleotide sequence: TGTGCCAGTAGTATAGAGGGGCATGAGGATGAAAAACTGTTTTTT.

This chain uses TRBV2 with TRBJ2-2; possibly TRBD1 for D (5 bases). This CDR3 has 14 amino acids. Germline-derived CDR1 and CDR2 are SNHLY and FYNNEI. Trimming removed 6 bases from V and 1 base from J, with 9 bases in between. The CDR3 nucleotides read TGTGCCAGCAGGGCGACAGAGAACACCGGGGAGCTGTTTTTT. Translation gives CASRATENTGELFF.

This chain joins TRBV11-2 and TRBJ1-6; TRBD1 agrees at 8 bases. This CDR3 has 15 amino acids. The germline V gene has CDR1 SGHAT and CDR2 FQNNGV. V lost 5 bases to trimming and J lost 7 bases; unmatched junction nucleotides: 7. CDR3 sequence reads: CASSGQGRGNSPLHF. Written as DNA, the CDR3 is TGTGCCAGCAGCGGACAGGGAAGGGGCAATTCACCCCTCCACTTT.

This clone was detected only a few times. This chain links TRBV19 with TRBJ1-1; no definite D call. This CDR3 contains 12 residues. Germline CDR1 is LNHDA and CDR2 is SQIVND (reference sequence). V gave up 10 bases and J gave up 4 bases, with 13 bases separating them. The CDR3 reads CATADLSTEAFF. CDR3 in DNA: TGTGCCACCGCCGACTTGAGCACTGAAGCTTTCTTT. Full variable domain (remainder filled in from reference TRBV19 and TRBJ1-1): DGGITQSPKYLFRKEGQNVTLSCEQNLNHDAMYWYRQDPGQGLRLIYYSQIVNDFQKGDIAEGYSVSREKKESFPLTVTSAQKNPTAFYLCATADLSTEAFFGQGTRLTVV.

DNA of the CDR3: TGTGCCAGCAGTGACCAGGGAAGCCAGAACACTGAAGCTTTCTTT. This translates into CASSDQGSQNTEAFF. The gene calls are TRBV6-1 and TRBJ1-1; perhaps TRBD1 as D (5 bases). The CDR3 covers 15 residues. V was pared by 3 bases and J by 1 base, with 12 bases between. Germline V CDR1 and CDR2: MNHNS, SASEGT.

In this sample, this clone turned up a few times. The rearrangement links TRBV27 to TRBJ2-7; D might be TRBD1 (6 bases). The CDR3 runs to 14 residues. V shed 2 bases and J shed 5 bases, with 13 bases lying between them. Germline V lookup: CDR1 MNHEY, CDR2 SMNVEV (reference sequence). CDR3 region: CASSLGQGFNEQYF. CDR3 nucleotide sequence: TGTGCCAGCAGTTTAGGCCAGGGGTTCAACGAGCAGTACTTC.

This sequence joins TRBV2 and TRBJ2-2; D unclear. V was shortened by 5 bases and J by 3 bases, with 10 bases between the two germline ends. CDR1 and CDR2 from the germline V gene are SNHLY and FYNNEI. CDR3 size: 14 residues. The CDR3 loop is CASSWLLYTGELFF. DNA of the CDR3: TGTGCCAGCAGTTGGCTCCTCTACACCGGGGAGCTGTTTTTT.

The chain links TRBV6-5 to TRBJ1-2, with D perhaps TRBD1 (6 bases). There are 13 residues in the CDR3. Germline V lookup: CDR1 MNHEY, CDR2 SVGAGI. Trimming removed 5 bases from V and 3 bases from J, with 10 bases in between. CDR3 nucleotide sequence: TGTGCCAGCAGTCTGGACAGCGACTATGGCTACACCTTC. Translating gives CASSLDSDYGYTF.

The chain is built from TRBV5-1 and TRBJ2-5; D might be TRBD2 (6 bases). CDR1 SGHRS and CDR2 YFSETQ come from the germline V gene. V dropped 3 bases and J dropped 4 bases, with 10 bases sitting between them. CDR3 size: 13 residues. This CDR3 is CASSSGLLETQYF. CDR3 bases: TGCGCCAGCAGCTCTGGACTATTAGAGACCCAGTACTTC. The whole variable domain, remainder taken from reference TRBV5-1 and TRBJ2-5, is KAGVTQTPRYLIKTRGQQVTLSCSPISGHRSVSWYQQTPGQGLQFLFEYFSETQRNKGNFPGRFSGRQFSNSRSEMNVSTLELGDSALYLCASSSGLLETQYFGPGTRLLVL.

This chain joins TRBV3-1 (or the pseudogene TRBV3-2) and TRBJ1-2, with a weak D call TRBD1 (5 bases). V gave up 5 bases and J gave up 4 bases, with 17 bases separating them. This CDR3 region has 15 residues. Germline V gene lookup returns CDR1 LGHDT and CDR2 YNNKEL (reference sequence). CDR3 residues: CASSSQVRGFYGYTF. Here the CDR3 DNA reads TGTGCCAGCAGCTCCCAAGTAAGGGGTTTCTATGGCTACACCTTC.

The V call is TRBV5-5, the J call TRBJ2-6, with D perhaps matching TRBD2 (5 bases). The CDR3 sequence is 15 residues long. V was trimmed by 5 bases and J by 4 bases, leaving 13 bases between them. Germline V gene data show CDR1 as SGHKS and CDR2 as YYEKEE (reference sequence). CDR3 sequence (DNA): TGTGCCAGCAGTTCGTCCGGGGTCGGGGCCAACGTCCTGACTTTC. This translates into CASSSSGVGANVLTF. The full variable domain, completed using reference TRBV5-5 and TRBJ2-6, is DAGVTQSPTHLIKTRGQQVTLRCSPISGHKSVSWYQQVLGQGPQFIFQYYEKEERGRGNFPDRFSARQFPNYSSELNVNALLLGDSALYLCASSSSGVGANVLTFGAGSRLTVL.

The chain employs TRBV28 and TRBJ2-1, with D possibly TRBD1 on 5 matching bases. The CDR3 covers 23 residues. Germline V gene data show CDR1 as MDHEN and CDR2 as SYDVKM. V dropped 1 base and J dropped 1 base, with 32 bases sitting between them. CDR3 sequence reads: CASSLSSVFPHVPAGISYNEQFF. In DNA form, the CDR3 reads TGTGCCAGCAGTTTATCATCGGTGTTTCCTCACGTCCCCGCAGGGATATCCTACAATGAGCAGTTCTTC.

The V call is TRBV2, the J call TRBJ2-7; D perhaps matches TRBD2 (6 bases). Germline CDR1 and CDR2: SNHLY and FYNNEI. V lost 6 bases and J lost 3, with 18 bases in between. The length of the CDR3 is 15 residues. The CDR3: CASRSETGEGYEQYF. The DNA for the CDR3 is TGTGCCAGCAGATCGGAGACGGGAGAGGGCTACGAGCAGTACTTC.

The gene calls are TRBV6-6 and TRBJ1-6; 7 positions agree with TRBD1. The germline V gene has CDR1 MNHNY and CDR2 SVGAGI (reference sequence). The V segment lost 5 bases and the J segment 4 bases; nucleotides outside the gene matches: 2. CDR3 length: 14 residues. The CDR3 DNA follows: TGTGCCAGCAGTCTCAGGGGGTATAATTCACCCCTCCACTTT. This sequence encodes CASSLRGYNSPLHF.

V usage is TRBV28 and J usage is TRBJ1-2, with 7 bases aligning to TRBD1. CDR1 is MDHEN, CDR2 SYDVKM, per germline. V shed 6 bases, J shed 4 bases, and the junction held 8 bases outside the gene matches. CDR3 length: 14 amino acids. CDR3 residues: CASSPGQYLYGYTF. CDR3 DNA sequence: TGTGCCAGCAGCCCGGGACAGTACCTCTATGGCTACACCTTC.

The rearrangement uses TRBV7-3 and TRBJ2-5, with 11 bases identical to TRBD2. The germline V gene encodes CDR1 SGHTA and CDR2 FQGTGA. This CDR3 has 16 amino acids. Trimming cost V 4 bases and J 4 bases; bases outside gene matches: 8. CDR3 coding DNA: TGTGCCAGCAGCTCCCTTAGCGGGAGGGGGGTAGAGACCCAGTACTTC. It is translated as CASSSLSGRGVETQYF. Together with reference TRBV7-3 and TRBJ2-5, the CDR3 gives the full variable domain: GAGVSQTPSNKVTEKGKYVELRCDPISGHTALYWYRQSLGQGPEFLIYFQGTGAADDSGLPNDRFFAVRPEGSVSTLKIQRTERGDSAVYLCASSSLSGRGVETQYFGPGTRLLVL.

The chain joins TRBV24-1 to TRBJ2-3; TRBD1 agrees at 7 bases. V shed 5 bases and J 5 bases; nucleotides not matched to a gene: 3. The CDR3 sequence is 13 residues long. Per the germline V gene, CDR1 is KGHDR and CDR2 is SFDVKD. The CDR3 DNA is TGTGCCACCAGTGCCCACAGGGGAGATACGCAGTATTTT. It translates to CATSAHRGDTQYF.

The V call is TRBV5-1, the J call TRBJ2-7; 9 bases align to TRBD2. This CDR3 comprises 15 residues. Germline V gene data show CDR1 as SGHRS and CDR2 as YFSETQ. V was clipped by 0 bases and J by 3 bases; unmatched bases: 4. This CDR3 reads CASSLEAGGLYEQYF. The CDR3 DNA reads TGCGCCAGCAGCTTGGAAGCGGGGGGACTCTACGAGCAGTACTTC.

The chain recombines TRBV11-2 with TRBJ1-6; no firm D call. The CDR3 runs 13 residues. The V end was cut by 1 base, the J end by 6 bases, with 4 bases between. Germline CDR1 reads SGHAT; CDR2 reads FQNNGV. Here the CDR3 reads CASSLVINSPLHF. CDR3 nucleotides: TGTGCCAGCAGCTTAGTCATTAATTCACCCCTCCACTTT.

CDR3 sequence (DNA): TGTGCCAGCAGTTTGACTCCCCGGGGCGAGCAGTACTTC. Its translation: CASSLTPRGEQYF. The rearrangement joins TRBV12-3 or TRBV12-4 to TRBJ2-7; TRBD2 might be the D (5 bases). Trimming removed 3 bases from V and 6 bases from J, with 12 bases in between. The CDR3 covers 13 residues.

The gene calls are TRBV19 and TRBJ2-1, with TRBD2 matching 14 bases. This CDR3 comprises 16 residues. Germline-derived CDR1 and CDR2 are LNHDA and SQIVND (reference sequence). J was trimmed by 8 bases and V by 10 bases; bases with no gene match: 13. CDR3: CATDAGTSGSGYEQFF. CDR3 sequence (DNA): TGTGCCACCGACGCTGGGACTAGCGGGAGTGGCTATGAGCAGTTCTTC.

The CDR3, as DNA: TGTGCCAGCAGTAACCAATTACAGGGTTACGAGCAGTACTTC. Translating gives CASSNQLQGYEQYF. The chain combines TRBV27 with TRBJ2-7, with a weak D call TRBD1 (6 bases). Trimming left V 5 bases short and J 4 bases short, with 15 bases between. Germline V gene sequence: CDR1 MNHEY, CDR2 SMNVEV (reference sequence). CDR3 length: 14 amino acids.

The chain employs TRBV28 and TRBJ2-4, with D maybe TRBD1 (6 bases). Trimming shortened V by 5 bases and J by 1 base, and 9 bases separated the two germline ends. Germline V gene lookup returns CDR1 MDHEN and CDR2 SYDVKM. This CDR3 region has 14 residues. The DNA of the CDR3 is TGTGCCAGCAGTCAGGGGTTTGCCAAAAACATTCAGTACTTC. Amino acids: CASSQGFAKNIQYF. Using reference TRBV28 and TRBJ2-4 for the parts outside the CDR3, the full variable domain is DVKVTQSSRYLVKRTGEKVFLECVQDMDHENMFWYRQDPGLGLRLIYFSYDVKMKEKGDIPEGYSVSREKKERFSLILESASTNQTSMYLCASSQGFAKNIQYFGAGTRLSVL.

CDR3 residues: CAIKLEGAGEQYF. The CDR3 DNA follows: TGTGCCATCAAATTGGAGGGGGCGGGCGAGCAGTACTTC. The rearrangement uses TRBV10-3 and TRBJ2-7; tentative D call: TRBD1 (7 bases). CDR3 length: 13 amino acids. Per germline, CDR1 ENHRY and CDR2 SYGVKD. V lost 7 bases, J lost 6 bases, and 16 bases lay in between.

CDR3 protein: CAISESPGGGTDTQYF. The CDR3, as DNA: TGTGCCATCAGTGAGTCGCCAGGGGGCGGGACAGATACGCAGTATTTT. The chain joins TRBV10-3 to TRBJ2-3; 8 bases line up with TRBD1. With V trimmed by 0 bases and J by 3 bases, 5 bases remained unmatched. This CDR3 contains 16 residues. The germline V gene has CDR1 ENHRY and CDR2 SYGVKD.

This chain connects TRBV19 to TRBJ2-3; possibly TRBD1 for D (5 bases). CDR3 length equals 15 residues. The germline V gene encodes CDR1 LNHDA and CDR2 SQIVND (reference sequence). V lost 5 bases and J 4 bases, leaving 16 bases between the germline ends. CDR3 sequence reads: CASSELRVGADTQYF. The DNA of the CDR3 is TGTGCCAGTAGTGAACTCAGGGTAGGGGCAGATACGCAGTATTTT. Full variable domain (missing parts from reference TRBV19 and TRBJ2-3): DGGITQSPKYLFRKEGQNVTLSCEQNLNHDAMYWYRQDPGQGLRLIYYSQIVNDFQKGDIAEGYSVSREKKESFPLTVTSAQKNPTAFYLCASSELRVGADTQYFGPGTRLTVL.